This TCR beta chain was identified in a study of Ad26.COV2.S vaccination and SARS-CoV-2 variants. Germline V gives CDR1 LNHDA, CDR2 SQIVND (reference sequence). This CDR3 region has 12 residues. Trimming left V 8 bases short and J 3 bases short, with 8 bases between. Treatment meaning: 19 received Ad26.COV2.S at low or high dose, single or two shots; about five received placebo; per-sample allocation not given. The samples date from day 63 after the first vaccine or placebo injection. The protocol was immunoSEQ multiplex PCR, while the TCRdb copy is restricted to in-frame clones and leaves out a portion. The repertoire consists of some 450,000 clones, with roughly 87% occurring once and the leading ten covering about 4.1%. This clone was seen only once.

The specimen comprised peripheral blood, sampled in a trial of Ad26.COV2.S vaccine versus placebo. The chain recombines TRBV19 with TRBJ1-5; weak D call: TRBD1 (5 bases). The sequence was obtained from a person between 18 and 59 years old who received the Ad26.COV2.S COVID-19 vaccine or a placebo. The CDR3 reads CASRGNNQPQHF. The CDR3 nucleotides read TGTGCCAGTCGGGGCAACAATCAGCCCCAGCATTTT.